The clone carrying this T cell receptor (beta chain) was recorded once. This CDR3 contains 15 residues. Germline CDR1 SGHDT, CDR2 YYEEEE. V gave up 3 bases and J gave up 5 bases; unmatched junction bases: 7. Sequencing used immunoSEQ multiplex PCR; TCRdb keeps in-frame clones, though not all of them. The data contain more than 300,000 clones, 75% to 90% of them singletons. This specimen comes from a study of blood T cell repertoires in COVID-19. Study overall: Samples representing acute and convalescent COVID-19 were sourced from the United States, Italy and Spain.

Sequenced input: PBMCs or T cells enriched from blood (not recorded which). This sequence was found in a woman aged 45-60 years who had recovered from COVID-19. V and J are TRBV5-6 and TRBJ1-4, with 7 bases lining up with TRBD1. For the CDR3, the DNA is TGTGCCAGCAGCTCCTTTGACAGGGAAAATGAAAAACTGTTTTTT. Protein: CASSSFDRENEKLFF.